This T cell receptor (beta chain) came from a study of T cell responses to AZD1222 COVID-19 vaccine. Study findings and constraints: Reports indicate that nearly half of spike-specific TCRs are directed at unmutated variant regions.

TCRdb's copy holds only in-frame clones and misses some; the assay was immunoSEQ multiplex PCR. The table records approximately 92,000 clones, approximately 91% of them present only once. A note on this clone: The target antigen is unknown.

Germline-derived CDR1 and CDR2 are MDHEN and SYDVKM. The CDR3 runs to 14 residues. V gave up 2 bases and J gave up 6 bases; unmatched junction bases: 6. The receptor comes from an adult in good health. The chain uses TRBV28 and TRBJ2-7; TRBD1 matches 8 bases. Source: peripheral blood, taken on day 0 of AZD1222 vaccination. The CDR3 here is CASSLPQGAVEQYF. The CDR3 region has the DNA TGTGCCAGCAGTTTACCGCAGGGGGCGGTCGAGCAGTACTTC.